This entry lists 15 T cell receptor beta chains sequenced from one sample in a study of response to subunit inactivated influenza vaccine. TCRdb itself ran the RT-PCR reads through MiXCR, one entry per CDR3 protein. The sample includes about 180,000 distinct CDR3 sequences, about 9.3% of them seen just once. The sequencing here drew on non-naive T cells sorted from PBMCs, taken on the day of vaccination. All receptors derive from a man aged 50-59 years who received an inactivated influenza vaccine.

This clonotype was counted many times. This chain joins TRBV4-3 and TRBJ2-7; 7 nucleotides line up with TRBD1. The germline V gene encodes CDR1 LGHNA and CDR2 YSLEER. CDR3 length equals 15 residues. V shed 5 bases and J 0 bases; nucleotides not matched to a gene: 7. The DNA of the CDR3 is TGCGCCAGCAGCGTCCGGGACAGCGGCTCCTACGAGCAGTACTTC. It yields the protein CASSVRDSGSYEQYF.

V gene TRBV27 combines with J gene TRBJ2-1, with 13 nucleotides matching TRBD2. There are 16 residues in the CDR3. The germline V gene encodes CDR1 MNHEY and CDR2 SMNVEV (reference sequence). The ends lost 6 bases at V and 2 bases at J; junction bases unmatched: 4. The CDR3 loop is CASSPGTSGTYNEQFF. CDR3 sequence (DNA): TGTGCCAGCAGCCCCGGGACTAGCGGGACCTACAATGAGCAGTTCTTC.

This chain uses TRBV12-3 or TRBV12-4 with TRBJ2-1; 8 bases match TRBD1. The CDR3 is made up of 14 amino acids. The J segment lost 5 bases and the V segment lost 7 bases, leaving 7 bases of the junction unmatched. CDR3 in DNA: TGTGCCAGCAATTCCGGGACAGGCCACAATGAGCAGTTCTTC. The encoded protein is CASNSGTGHNEQFF.

The sample holds a few counts of this clonotype. The chain links TRBV15 to TRBJ1-2; D remains unclear. The V gene lost 8 bases and the J gene lost 4 bases, with 14 bases spanning the gap. The V gene's germline CDR1 is LNHNV and CDR2 YYDKDF (reference sequence). The CDR3 length is 13 residues. CDR3 residues: CATSGGAGYGYTF. CDR3 DNA: TGTGCCACCTCCGGAGGTGCGGGCTATGGCTACACCTTC.

This clonotype was observed a handful of times. V usage is TRBV7-2 and J usage is TRBJ2-1; D unclear. Germline V CDR1 and CDR2: SGHTA, FQGNSA. The CDR3 has 12 amino acids. V lost 2 bases and J lost 10, with 9 bases in between. CDR3 coding DNA: TGTGCCAGCAGCTTAATCGCCCGGGAGCAGTTCTTC. This translates into CASSLIAREQFF. Based on the CDR3 plus reference TRBV7-2 and TRBJ2-1, the full variable domain is GAGVSQSPSNKVTEKGKDVELRCDPISGHTALYWYRQSLGQGLEFLIYFQGNSAPDKSGLPSDRFSAERTGGSVSTLTIQRTQQEDSAVYLCASSLIAREQFFGPGTRLTVL.

This clonotype came up many times. This CDR3 reads CSVEEEGTEYGYTF. Written as DNA, the CDR3 is TGCAGCGTTGAAGAAGAAGGGACAGAGTATGGCTACACCTTC. The chain joins TRBV29-1 to TRBJ1-2; 7 nucleotides line up with TRBD1. The germline gives CDR1 SQVTM, CDR2 ANQGSEA. CDR3 size: 14 residues. The V segment lost 0 bases and the J segment 5 bases; nucleotides outside the gene matches: 6.

The CDR3 sequence is CSVISSSGNTIYF. The DNA of the CDR3 is TGCAGCGTTATAAGCAGCTCTGGAAACACCATATATTTT. V is TRBV29-1 and J is TRBJ1-3; D gene ambiguous. The CDR3 has 13 amino acids. Germline CDR1 reads SQVTM; CDR2 reads ANQGSEA. With 5 bases removed from V and 0 bases from J, the gap between germline ends came to 8 bases.

On this clonotype: This may stem from a read error, because a much larger clone lies one nucleotide away. V and J are TRBV10-3 and TRBJ1-1, with a possible D match to TRBD1 (6 bases). V was cut by 7 bases and J by 6 bases, with 9 bases left in between. Per germline, CDR1 ENHRY and CDR2 SYGVKD. The CDR3 covers 11 residues. Here the CDR3 DNA reads TGTGCCATCAAGAAGGGGGCTGAAGCTTTCTTT. Translation gives CAIKKGAEAFF.

The chain links TRBV7-2 to TRBJ1-5; D unresolved. Per germline, CDR1 SGHTA and CDR2 FQGNSA. The CDR3 runs 14 residues. Between the trimmed V and J ends, which lost 8 bases and 6 bases, there was a span of 17 bases. DNA for the CDR3: TGTGCCAGCTCCCCTCTTGGCAGTCGTCAGCCCCAGCATTTT. Protein sequence: CASSPLGSRQPQHF. The full variable domain, with the rest looked up from reference TRBV7-2 and TRBJ1-5, is GAGVSQSPSNKVTEKGKDVELRCDPISGHTALYWYRQSLGQGLEFLIYFQGNSAPDKSGLPSDRFSAERTGGSVSTLTIQRTQQEDSAVYLCASSPLGSRQPQHFGDGTRLSIL.

The chain recombines TRBV7-2 with TRBJ2-1; 10 bases line up with TRBD2. V shed 5 bases, J shed 6 bases, and the junction held 10 bases outside the gene matches. This CDR3 has 16 amino acids. Germline values: CDR1 SGHTA, CDR2 FQGNSA. The CDR3 reads CASSRISSGGSNEQFF. CDR3 DNA sequence: TGTGCCAGCAGCCGAATCTCTAGCGGGGGATCCAATGAGCAGTTCTTC.

The V and J genes are TRBV20-1 and TRBJ2-1, with 11 bases aligning to TRBD2. The CDR3 is made up of 16 amino acids. Per the germline V gene, CDR1 is DFQATT and CDR2 is SNEGSKA (reference sequence). Trimming took 5 bases from V and 5 from J; bases not matched to a gene: 11. The CDR3, as DNA: TGCAGTGCTCCAAAGTGGACTAGCGGGCCGGACAATGAGCAGTTCTTC. Protein: CSAPKWTSGPDNEQFF.

This clonotype was counted a few times. The rearrangement uses TRBV10-1 and TRBJ1-3; D is undetermined. Trimming took 2 bases from V and 5 from J, leaving 7 bases between them. In germline, CDR1 is WNHNN, CDR2 SYGVQD (reference sequence). This CDR3 contains 13 residues. The CDR3 protein is CASSEMGRNTIYF. The DNA for the CDR3 is TGCGCCAGCAGTGAGATGGGAAGAAACACCATATATTTT.

In this sample, this clonotype turned up a few times. The CDR3 sequence: CASSLKSGWAGELFF. CDR3 sequence (DNA): TGTGCCAGCAGCTTAAAAAGTGGTTGGGCCGGGGAGCTGTTTTTT. This chain connects TRBV7-2 to TRBJ2-2; no definite D call. Germline values: CDR1 SGHTA, CDR2 FQGNSA. The CDR3 spans 15 residues. Trimming removed 2 bases at V and 6 bases at J, with 13 bases between.

This clonotype was picked up many times. The chain links TRBV4-3 to TRBJ2-2; D gene unclear. CDR1 is LGHNA and CDR2 is YSLEER in the germline V gene. Between the trimmed V and J ends, which lost 0 bases and 5 bases, there was a span of 7 bases. CDR3 length: 14 amino acids. The chain's CDR3 is CASSQDWGTGELFF. The CDR3, as DNA: TGCGCCAGCAGCCAAGATTGGGGAACCGGGGAGCTGTTTTTT.

The chain combines TRBV3-1 with TRBJ2-7, with D hard to call. CDR1 and CDR2 (germline): LGHDT, YNNKEL (reference sequence). Between the trimmed V and J ends, which lost 6 bases and 1 base, there was a span of 13 bases. The CDR3 is 14 residues long. This CDR3 reads CASRETKGSYEQYF. The CDR3 DNA reads TGTGCCAGCAGAGAAACAAAGGGTTCCTACGAGCAGTACTTC.